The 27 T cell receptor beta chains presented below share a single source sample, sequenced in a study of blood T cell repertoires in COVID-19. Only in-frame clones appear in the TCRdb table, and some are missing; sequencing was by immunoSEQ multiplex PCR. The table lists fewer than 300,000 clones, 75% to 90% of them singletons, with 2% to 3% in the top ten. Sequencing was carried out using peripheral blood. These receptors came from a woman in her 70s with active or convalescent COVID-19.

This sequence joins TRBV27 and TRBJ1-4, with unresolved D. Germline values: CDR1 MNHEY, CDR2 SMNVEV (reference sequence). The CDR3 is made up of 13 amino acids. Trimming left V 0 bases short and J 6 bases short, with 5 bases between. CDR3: CASSLSVDEKLFF. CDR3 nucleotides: TGTGCCAGCAGTTTATCGGTAGATGAAAAACTGTTTTTT.

CDR3 in amino acids: CASSFLDRVGGYTF. As DNA, the CDR3 is TGTGCCAGCAGCTTCCTCGACAGGGTGGGCGGCTACACCTTC. The chain uses TRBV7-6 and TRBJ1-2; the match to TRBD1 covers 7 bases. Germline CDR1 SGHVS, CDR2 FNYEAQ. V lost 3 bases and J lost 8; bases outside the gene matches: 9. The length of the CDR3 is 14 residues.

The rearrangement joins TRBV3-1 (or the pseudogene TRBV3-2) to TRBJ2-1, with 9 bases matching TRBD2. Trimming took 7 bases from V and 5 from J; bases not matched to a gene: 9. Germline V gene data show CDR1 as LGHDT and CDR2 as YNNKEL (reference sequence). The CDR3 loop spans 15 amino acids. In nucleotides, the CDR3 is TGTGCCAGCACCCAGGGAGCGGGGGGACACAATGAGCAGTTCTTC. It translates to CASTQGAGGHNEQFF.

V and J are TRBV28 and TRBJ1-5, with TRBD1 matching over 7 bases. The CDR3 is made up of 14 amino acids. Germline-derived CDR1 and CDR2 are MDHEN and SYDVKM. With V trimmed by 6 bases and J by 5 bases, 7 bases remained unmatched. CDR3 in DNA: TGTGCCAGCAGCCCCAGGGACAGCTATCAGCCCCAGCATTTT. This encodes CASSPRDSYQPQHF.

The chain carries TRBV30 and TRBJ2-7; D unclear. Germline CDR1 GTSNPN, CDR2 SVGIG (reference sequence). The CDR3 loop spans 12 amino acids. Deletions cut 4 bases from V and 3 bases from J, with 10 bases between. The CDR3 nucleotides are TGTGCCTGGACAGGCCGAGTCTACGAGCAGTACTTC. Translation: CAWTGRVYEQYF.

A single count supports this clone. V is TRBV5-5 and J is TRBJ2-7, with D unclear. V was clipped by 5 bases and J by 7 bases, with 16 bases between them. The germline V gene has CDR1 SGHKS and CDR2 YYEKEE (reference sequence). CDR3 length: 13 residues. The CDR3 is CASSLPAGWEQYF. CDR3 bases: TGTGCCAGCAGTCTCCCTGCAGGCTGGGAGCAGTACTTC. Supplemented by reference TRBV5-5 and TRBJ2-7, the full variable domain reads DAGVTQSPTHLIKTRGQQVTLRCSPISGHKSVSWYQQVLGQGPQFIFQYYEKEERGRGNFPDRFSARQFPNYSSELNVNALLLGDSALYLCASSLPAGWEQYFGPGTRLTVT.

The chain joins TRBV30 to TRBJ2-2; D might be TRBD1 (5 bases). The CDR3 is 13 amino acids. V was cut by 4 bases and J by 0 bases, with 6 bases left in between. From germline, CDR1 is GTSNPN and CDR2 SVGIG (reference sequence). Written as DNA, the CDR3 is TGTGCCTGGACCAGGGCGAACACCGGGGAGCTGTTTTTT. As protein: CAWTRANTGELFF.

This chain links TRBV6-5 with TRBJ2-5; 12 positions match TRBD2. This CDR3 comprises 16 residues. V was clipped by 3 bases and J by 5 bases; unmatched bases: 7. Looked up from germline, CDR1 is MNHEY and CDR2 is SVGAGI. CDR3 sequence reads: CASSYALAGGGETQYF. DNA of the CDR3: TGTGCCAGCAGTTATGCTCTAGCGGGAGGGGGGGAGACCCAGTACTTC.

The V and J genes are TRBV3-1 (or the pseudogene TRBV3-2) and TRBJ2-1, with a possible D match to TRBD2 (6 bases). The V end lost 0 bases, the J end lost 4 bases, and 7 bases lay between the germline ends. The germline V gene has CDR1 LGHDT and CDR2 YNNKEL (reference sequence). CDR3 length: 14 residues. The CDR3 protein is CASSQDGGYNEQFF. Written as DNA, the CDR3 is TGTGCCAGCAGCCAAGACGGGGGTTACAATGAGCAGTTCTTC.

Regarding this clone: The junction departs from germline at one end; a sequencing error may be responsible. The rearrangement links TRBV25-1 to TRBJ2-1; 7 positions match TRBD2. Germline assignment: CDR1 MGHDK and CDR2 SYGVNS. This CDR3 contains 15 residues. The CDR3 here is CASSESKRGGNKQFF. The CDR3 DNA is TGTGCCAGCAGTGAATCTAAGCGGGGTGGCAATAAGCAGTTCTTC.

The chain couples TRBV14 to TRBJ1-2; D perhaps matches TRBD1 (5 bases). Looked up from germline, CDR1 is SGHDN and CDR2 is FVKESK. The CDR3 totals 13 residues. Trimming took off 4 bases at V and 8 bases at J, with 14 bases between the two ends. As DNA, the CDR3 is TGTGCCAGCAGCCCCGGCAGGGTGGGCGGCTACACCTTC. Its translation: CASSPGRVGGYTF.

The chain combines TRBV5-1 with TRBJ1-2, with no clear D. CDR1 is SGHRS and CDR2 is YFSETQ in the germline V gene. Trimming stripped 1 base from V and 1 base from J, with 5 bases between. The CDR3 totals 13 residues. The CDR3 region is CASSLNHNYGYTF. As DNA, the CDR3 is TGCGCCAGCAGCTTGAATCATAACTATGGCTACACCTTC.

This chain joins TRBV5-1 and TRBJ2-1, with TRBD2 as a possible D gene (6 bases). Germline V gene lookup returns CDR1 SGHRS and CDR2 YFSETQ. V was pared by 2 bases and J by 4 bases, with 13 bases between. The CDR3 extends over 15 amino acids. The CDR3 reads CASSLSAAGYNEQFF. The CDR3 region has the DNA TGCGCCAGCAGCTTATCCGCCGCGGGGTACAATGAGCAGTTCTTC.

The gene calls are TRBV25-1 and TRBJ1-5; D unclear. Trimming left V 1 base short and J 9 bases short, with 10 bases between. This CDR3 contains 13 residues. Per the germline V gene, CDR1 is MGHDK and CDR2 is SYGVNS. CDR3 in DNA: TGTGCCAGCAGTGAATCAGGCGTGTGGCCCCAGCATTTT. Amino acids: CASSESGVWPQHF.

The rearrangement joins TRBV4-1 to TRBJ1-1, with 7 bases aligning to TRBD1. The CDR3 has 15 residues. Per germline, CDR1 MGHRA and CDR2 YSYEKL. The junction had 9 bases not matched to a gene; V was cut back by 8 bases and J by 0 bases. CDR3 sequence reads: CASSKWDSMNTEAFF. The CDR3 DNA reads TGCGCCAGCTCTAAGTGGGACAGCATGAACACTGAAGCTTTCTTT.

The CDR3 sequence: CASSLWGLTEAFF. The CDR3 DNA reads TGTGCCAGCAGCTTGTGGGGGCTCACTGAAGCTTTCTTT. V gene TRBV7-9 combines with J gene TRBJ1-1; TRBD1 might be the D (6 bases). The CDR3 is 13 residues long. Germline CDR1 and CDR2: SEHNR and FQNEAQ (reference sequence). Trimming removed 3 bases from V and 4 bases from J, with 9 bases in between.

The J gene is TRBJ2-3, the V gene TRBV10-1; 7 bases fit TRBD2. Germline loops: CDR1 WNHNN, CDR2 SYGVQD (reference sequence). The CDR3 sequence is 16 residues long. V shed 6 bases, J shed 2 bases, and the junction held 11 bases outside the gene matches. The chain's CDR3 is CASSALAGDATDTQYF. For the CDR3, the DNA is TGCGCCAGCAGCGCCCTTGCGGGAGATGCCACAGATACGCAGTATTTT.

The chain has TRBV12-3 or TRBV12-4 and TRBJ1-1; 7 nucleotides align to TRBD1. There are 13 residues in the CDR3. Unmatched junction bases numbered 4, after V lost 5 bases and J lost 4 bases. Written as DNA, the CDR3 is TGTGCCAGCAGTACAGGGGTCGGCACTGAAGCTTTCTTT. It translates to CASSTGVGTEAFF.

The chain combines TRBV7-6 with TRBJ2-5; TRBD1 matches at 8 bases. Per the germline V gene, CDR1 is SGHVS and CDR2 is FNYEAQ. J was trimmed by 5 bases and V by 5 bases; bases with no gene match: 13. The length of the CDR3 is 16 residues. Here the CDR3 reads CASSPGGQGAVETQYF. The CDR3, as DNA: TGTGCCAGCAGCCCAGGAGGACAGGGAGCGGTTGAGACCCAGTACTTC.

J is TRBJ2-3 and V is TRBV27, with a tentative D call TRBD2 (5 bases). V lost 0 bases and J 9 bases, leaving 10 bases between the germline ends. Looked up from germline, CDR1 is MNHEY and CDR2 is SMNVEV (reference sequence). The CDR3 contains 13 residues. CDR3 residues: CASSLSTIRTQYF. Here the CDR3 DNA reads TGTGCCAGCAGTTTATCGACTATTCGGACGCAGTATTTT.

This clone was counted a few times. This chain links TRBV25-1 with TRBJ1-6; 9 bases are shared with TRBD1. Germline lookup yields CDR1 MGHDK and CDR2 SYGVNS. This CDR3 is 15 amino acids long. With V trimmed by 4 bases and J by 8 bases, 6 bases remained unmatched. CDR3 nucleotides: TGTGCCAGCAGTGGTACAGGGGGCATTTATTCACCCCTCCACTTT. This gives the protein CASSGTGGIYSPLHF.

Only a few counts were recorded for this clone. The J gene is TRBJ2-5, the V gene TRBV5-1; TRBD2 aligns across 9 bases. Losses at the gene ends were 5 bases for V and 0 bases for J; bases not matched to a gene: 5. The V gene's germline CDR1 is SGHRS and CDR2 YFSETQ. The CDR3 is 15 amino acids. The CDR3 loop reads CASRYASGNQETQYF. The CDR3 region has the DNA TGCGCCAGCAGGTACGCTAGCGGGAACCAAGAGACCCAGTACTTC.

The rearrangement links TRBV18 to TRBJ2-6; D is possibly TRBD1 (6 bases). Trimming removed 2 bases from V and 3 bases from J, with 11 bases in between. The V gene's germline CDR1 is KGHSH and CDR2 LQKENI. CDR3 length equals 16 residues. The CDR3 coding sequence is TGTGCCAGCTCACCAAGACAGGTGCTTGGGGCCAACGTCCTGACTTTC. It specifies CASSPRQVLGANVLTF.

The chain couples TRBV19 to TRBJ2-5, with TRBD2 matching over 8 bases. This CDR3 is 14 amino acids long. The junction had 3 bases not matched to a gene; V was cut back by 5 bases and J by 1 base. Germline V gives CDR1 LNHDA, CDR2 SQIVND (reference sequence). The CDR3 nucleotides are TGTGCCAGTAGTCGGGGGGGTGGCCAAGAGACCCAGTACTTC. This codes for CASSRGGGQETQYF.

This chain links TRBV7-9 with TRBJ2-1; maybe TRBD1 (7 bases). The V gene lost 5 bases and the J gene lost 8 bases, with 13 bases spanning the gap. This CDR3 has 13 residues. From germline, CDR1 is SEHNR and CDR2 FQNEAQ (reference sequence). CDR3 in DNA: TGTGCCAGCAGCCGACAGGGAGGCTATGAGCAGTTCTTC. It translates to CASSRQGGYEQFF. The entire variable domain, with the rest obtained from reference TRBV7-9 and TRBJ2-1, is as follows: DTGVSQNPRHKITKRGQNVTFRCDPISEHNRLYWYRQTLGQGPEFLTYFQNEAQLEKSRLLSDRFSAERPKGSFSTLEIQRTEQGDSAMYLCASSRQGGYEQFFGPGTRLTVL.

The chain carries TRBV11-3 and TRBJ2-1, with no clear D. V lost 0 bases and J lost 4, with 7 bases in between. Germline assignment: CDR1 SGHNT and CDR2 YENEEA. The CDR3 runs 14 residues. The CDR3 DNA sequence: TGTGCCAGCAGCTTAGAACACGTATACAATGAGCAGTTCTTC. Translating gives CASSLEHVYNEQFF.

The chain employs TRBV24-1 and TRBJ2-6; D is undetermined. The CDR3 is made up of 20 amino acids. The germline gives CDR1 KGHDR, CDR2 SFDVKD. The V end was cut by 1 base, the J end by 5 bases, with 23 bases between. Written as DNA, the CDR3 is TGTGCCACCAGTGATTTACCTCATCCCGTACTGATTCTCTGGGCCAACGTCCTGACTTTC. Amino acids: CATSDLPHPVLILWANVLTF.